This T cell receptor beta chain originates from a study of beta chain features in type 1 diabetes. Whole-study results and caveats: The VDJ junctions of type 1 diabetes patients carried fewer insertions and more deletions. TCRB CDR3s were moderately but significantly shorter in Type 1 diabetes patients in all four CD4+ subsets. Although PCR might favor shorter templates, it would do so equally in patients and controls.

This clone was recorded a few times. Antigen: not known. Of the isolated RNA, all was reverse transcribed, and so the sequenced material was expressed TCRB transcripts. Sequenced by immunoSEQ multiplex PCR; TCRdb stores in-frame clones only, minus some. The table lists 600,000 to 700,000 clones, around 12% of them singletons. In germline, CDR1 is MDHEN, CDR2 SYDVKM. Trimming removed 4 bases at V and 1 base at J, with 8 bases between. The CDR3 consists of 15 residues. The sample was naive CD4+ T cells from blood. This clonotype was sampled from a man under 40 with type 1 diabetes. The chain joins TRBV28 to TRBJ2-6, with unresolved D. The CDR3 DNA sequence: TGTGCCAGCAGTTCGCCCCCATCTGGGGCCAACGTCCTGACTTTC. Translation: CASSSPPSGANVLTF.